Given below is one T cell receptor (beta chain) in context. Its antigen remains unidentified. The repertoire was sequenced with immunoSEQ multiplex PCR; TCRdb's copy has only in-frame clones and lacks some. The sample has some 86,000 clones; roughly nine tenths are singletons. The data originate from a study of PD-1 blockade in classical Hodgkin lymphoma. Broader study findings: Lower baseline TCR diversity marked trial partial responders and progressors.

Stated time point: cycle 4 day 1 (C4D1), after six to seven weeks of nivolumab. Relapse was seen in all patients after autologous stem cell transplantation, and brentuximab vedotin exposure was variable. The CDR3 is made up of 16 amino acids. V shed 3 bases and J shed 5 bases, with 20 bases lying between them. From germline, CDR1 is SGDLS and CDR2 YYNGEE. This chain joins TRBV9 and TRBJ1-1; D unclear. The sequence was collected from a human donor with classical Hodgkin lymphoma. Sequenced material: peripheral blood mononuclear cells (PBMCs), taken before the fourth cycle of nivolumab. The chain's CDR3 is CASSGNVRTGGTEAFF. CDR3 sequence (DNA): TGTGCCAGCAGCGGAAACGTCCGGACTGGAGGGACTGAAGCTTTCTTT.